This is a list of T cell receptor beta chains from one sample in a study of glioma-infiltrating T cells after dendritic cell vaccination. Clones were read by immunoSEQ multiplex PCR, and TCRdb kept only the in-frame ones, dropping some. This table has roughly 60,000 clones, around nine tenths appearing once. Sequencing was performed on blood, taken after dendritic cell vaccination. The receptor set was obtained from a human donor with glioblastoma. The CDR3 runs from the conserved cysteine through the conserved F or W. A D gene is named only where the DNA matches it firmly. Size is omitted from some rows. Given values are once, few, many or a class for expanded clones.

j_call clone_size d_call v_call cdr3_nt cdr3_aa
TRBJ2-3 NA TRBD2 TRBV29-1 TGCAGCGTTCTGCCTAGCGGAGCCAGCACAGATACGCAGTATTTT CSVLPSGASTDTQYF
TRBJ1-1 NA NA TRBV5-5 TGTGCCAGCAGCTTACAGTCGAACACTGAAGCTTTCTTT CASSLQSNTEAFF
TRBJ2-7 NA NA TRBV30 TGTGCCTGGAGTGTGGAGGGATTCTACGAGCAGTACTTC CAWSVEGFYEQYF
TRBJ2-7 NA NA TRBV10-1 TGCGCCAGCAGTGAGTCGGGCAGGGTAGGGTGGGGCGAGCAGTACTTC CASSESGRVGWGEQYF
TRBJ1-1 NA NA TRBV5-1 TGCGCCAGCAGCTTGGGACAGCGGAACACTGAAGCTTTCTTT CASSLGQRNTEAFF
TRBJ1-2 few NA TRBV5-4 TGTGCCAGCAGCCCAGGATCCCATCAGGGCTACACCTTC CASSPGSHQGYTF
TRBJ2-3 few TRBD2 TRBV4-3 TGCGCCAGCAGCCTCAGGACTAGCGGGGGTTCTAGCACAGATACGCAGTATTTT CASSLRTSGGSSTDTQYF
TRBJ2-2 NA NA TRBV5-4 TGTGCCAGCAGTCAGGGTACCGGGGGGAACACCGGGGAGCTGTTTTTT CASSQGTGGNTGELFF
TRBJ1-2 NA NA TRBV11-3 TGTGCCAGCAGCTCTTTTCCGGCGGCTGGCTACACCTTC CASSSFPAAGYTF
TRBJ2-7 NA NA TRBV11-2 TGTGCCAGCAGCTTAGTCGTCGGCTCCTACGAGCAGTACTTC CASSLVVGSYEQYF
TRBJ1-4 NA NA TRBV14 TGTGCCAGCAGCCAAGTCAGCGCAAAACTGTTTTTT CASSQVSAKLFF
TRBJ1-2 NA NA TRBV6-1 TGTGCCAGCAGCCGCGATCAGGACTATGGCTACACCTTC CASSRDQDYGYTF
TRBJ2-7 NA TRBD1 TRBV25-1 TGTGCCAGCAGGAGGACAGGGGAGAAGTACGAGCAGTACTTC CASRRTGEKYEQYF
TRBJ2-1 NA TRBD1 TRBV10-3 TGTGCCATCAGTGTTCAGGGACAGGCGGGCGTCAATGAGCAGTTCTTC CAISVQGQAGVNEQFF
TRBJ2-2 NA TRBD2 TRBV19 TGTGCCAACCTCCCTTGCGGGAGGAGGGCCGGGGAGCTGTTTTTT CANLPCGRRAGELFF
TRBJ2-5 NA NA TRBV29-1 TGCAGCGTTGAAGGGGCCGGTGGAAGAGAGACCCAGTACTTC CSVEGAGGRETQYF
TRBJ2-3 NA TRBD2 TRBV19 TGTGCCAGTAGTATTTGGGCCAGCGGGAGGTCAACAGATACGCAGTATTTT CASSIWASGRSTDTQYF
TRBJ1-2 few NA TRBV28 TGTGCCAGCAGGAAACAGGGATTAGACTATGGCTACACCTTC CASRKQGLDYGYTF
TRBJ1-2 NA NA TRBV19 TGCGCCAGTAGTATAGATCAACAAGCTAACTATGGCTACACCTTC CASSIDQQANYGYTF
TRBJ2-7 NA NA TRBV10-3 TGTGCCATCAGTTTAGGGGGAAACGAGCAGTACTTC CAISLGGNEQYF
TRBJ1-5 few TRBD1 TRBV5-1 TGCGCCAGCAGCTTGGGGACAGGGGGCCACCAGCCCCAGCATTTT CASSLGTGGHQPQHF
TRBJ2-7 once NA TRBV2 TGTGCCAGCAAATTGGCAGGGGCCTCCTACGAGCAGTACTTC CASKLAGASYEQYF